These T cell receptor beta chains were read from a single sample in a study of CD8+ T cells in alopecia areata. The method was immunoSEQ multiplex PCR; TCRdb's version includes in-frame clones alone and lacks a portion of them. The table lists about 110,000 clones, 59% of them singletons. What was sequenced was CD8+ T cells sorted from blood. The receptors shown here come from a human donor in good health. Each CDR3 is given with its conserved first and last residue. A D gene is named only where the DNA matches it firmly. The listing skips clone size in some rows; elsewhere it reads once, few, many or a size class.

clone_size d_call j_call v_call cdr3_nt cdr3_aa
. . TRBJ1-4 TRBV7-8 TGTGCCAGCAGCGACGGGTTTCAGGGGAATGAAAAACTGTTTTTT CASSDGFQGNEKLFF
. . TRBJ1-4 TRBV29-1 TGCAGCGTTGTAGACAGTGGACCTAATGAAAAACTGTTTTTT CSVVDSGPNEKLFF
. . TRBJ2-1 TRBV20-1 TGCAGTGCTGGGCGAAATGAGCAGTTCTTC CSAGRNEQFF
. . TRBJ1-2 TRBV4-3 TGCGCCAGCAGCCAAGATACGGCAAACTATGGCTACACCTTC CASSQDTANYGYTF
. . TRBJ2-1 TRBV5-1 TGCGCCAGCAGCTTAATAAACAATGAGCAGTTCTTC CASSLINNEQFF
. . TRBJ2-2 TRBV13 TGTGCCAGCAGCCCCTGGGGGCCGAACACCGGGGAGCTGTTTTTT CASSPWGPNTGELFF
. TRBD1 TRBJ1-2 TRBV29-1 TGCAGCGGCCTGACAGGGTCTGACTATGGCTACACCTTC CSGLTGSDYGYTF
. . TRBJ1-1 TRBV29-1 TGCAGCGTTGCCTCGCACTCGGGGCACACTGAAGCTTTCTTT CSVASHSGHTEAFF
. TRBD1 TRBJ1-2 TRBV7-9 TGTGCCAGCAGCTTAGCGGGACAGCTAAACTATGGCTACACCTTC CASSLAGQLNYGYTF
. TRBD1 TRBJ1-2 TRBV25-1 TGTGCCAGCAGTGAGGTGGGACAGGGCAATGGCTACACCTTC CASSEVGQGNGYTF
few . TRBJ2-1 TRBV7-9 TGTGCCAGCAGCTTAGTCCGGGTTCGGAGGAATGAGCAGTTCTTC CASSLVRVRRNEQFF
. . TRBJ1-6 TRBV13 TGTGCCAGCAGCTTAGGGTTGTTTCCTCCTTGGGGTTCACCCCTCCACTTT CASSLGLFPPWGSPLHF
. . TRBJ2-3 TRBV19 TGTGCCAGTAGTATATTGCCCACAGATACGCAGTATTTT CASSILPTDTQYF
. . TRBJ1-1 TRBV5-6 TGTGCCAGCAGCCCCTCCTGGGGGAACACTGAAGCTTTCTTT CASSPSWGNTEAFF
. . TRBJ2-2 TRBV5-6 TGTGCCAGCAGCTTCCCTACAGGGGAGCTGTTTTTT CASSFPTGELFF
. TRBD1 TRBJ2-1 TRBV27 TGTGCCAGCAGTTTATTCGGACAGGGGGCATACAATGAGCAGTTCTTC CASSLFGQGAYNEQFF
. . TRBJ2-7 TRBV9 TGTGCCAGCAGCGGAGAGAACTCCTACGAGCAGTACTTC CASSGENSYEQYF
. . TRBJ1-1 TRBV19 TGTGCCAGTAGTATAGACGGGAACACTGAAGCTTTCTTT CASSIDGNTEAFF
. TRBD1 TRBJ2-2 TRBV7-8 TGTGCCAGCAGCTTACCGAGACAGGGGGCGGGGACCGGGGAGCTGTTTTTT CASSLPRQGAGTGELFF
once . TRBJ2-5 TRBV7-9 TGTGCCAGCAGCTTAGTTGGAGGCGGGCGGGAGACCCAGTACTTC CASSLVGGGRETQYF
. TRBD1 TRBJ1-2 TRBV28 TGTGCCAGCAGGGGGGACAGATCCTATGGCTACACCTTC CASRGDRSYGYTF
. . TRBJ2-7 TRBV11-2 TGTGCCAGCAGCTTAGGCCTTTCAGGGGCTCCCCCTTACGAGCAGTACTTC CASSLGLSGAPPYEQYF
. . TRBJ1-1 TRBV2 TGTGCCAGCATGTGGCATAACACTGAAGCTTTCTTT CASMWHNTEAFF
. . TRBJ1-1 TRBV29-1 TGCAGCGTTGTCATAGGTCTGGGCACTGAAGCTTTCTTT CSVVIGLGTEAFF
. TRBD1 TRBJ1-2 TRBV6-1 TGTGCCACCCCACAGGGGCATAACTATGGCTACACCTTC CATPQGHNYGYTF
. TRBD1 TRBJ1-1 TRBV29-1 TGCAGCGTTGTGAAAGACAGGGGAGCTTTCTTT CSVVKDRGAFF
few TRBD1 TRBJ1-6 TRBV13 TGTGCCAGCAGCTTATTGGGACAGGGGAATTCACCCCTCCACTTT CASSLLGQGNSPLHF
. . TRBJ2-1 TRBV6-6 TGTGCCAGCAGTTGCGGTGGGGCCCCTTACAATGAGCAGTTCTTC CASSCGGAPYNEQFF
. . TRBJ2-1 TRBV7-7 TGTGCTAGCAGCTTAGGGCTGTACAATGAGCAGTTCTTC CASSLGLYNEQFF
. TRBD1 TRBJ2-1 TRBV5-6 TGTGCCAGCAGCTTGGGGACAGGGGGCCCATACAATGAGCAGTTCTTC CASSLGTGGPYNEQFF
. . TRBJ1-2 TRBV9 TGTGCCAGCAGTGACTTGCGGGGCTACACCTTC CASSDLRGYTF
few . TRBJ1-1 TRBV10-3 TGTGCCATCAGAACCAGGGGTTACACTGAAGCTTTCTTT CAIRTRGYTEAFF
. TRBD1 TRBJ1-1 TRBV2 TGTGCCAGCAGTGAACCCGGACAGGGACGGGAAGCTTTCTTT CASSEPGQGREAFF
. . TRBJ2-3 TRBV29-1 TGCAGCGTTGTAGGCGCAAAGACAAGCACAGATACGCAGTATTTT CSVVGAKTSTDTQYF